This T cell receptor beta chain was profiled in a study of blood T cells in healthy people across ages. It was with a sample-barcoded 5' primer and a J-beta primer mix that a second PCR of roughly 7 to 12 cycles was run. Through a template-switch adaptor with 12 random nucleotides, each cDNA molecule received a tag. TCRdb fed the 5' RACE reads into MiXCR, producing one record per CDR3 protein. The repertoire includes about 1.8 million distinct CDR3 sequences, around half of them detected once, and less than 2.5% sits in the top ten. Germline V gene lookup returns CDR1 MNHEY and CDR2 SMNVEV (reference sequence). V was cut by 6 bases and J by 4 bases, with 15 bases left in between. CDR3 length: 14 amino acids. Comments on this clonotype: The antigen remains undetermined.

PBMCs numbering at least 6.5 million were isolated per sample. Findings and caveats of the study: Relative to aged donors, long-lived donors carried more naive CD4+ cells and displayed higher diversity.

The chain joins TRBV27 to TRBJ1-2; D gene ambiguous. The specimen was blood. The clonotype originates from a woman in her thirties or forties in good health. CDR3 sequence (DNA): TGTGCCAGCAGCAAGACACGCTTCGGCTATGGCTACACCTTC. Encoded protein: CASSKTRFGYGYTF.